Listed below are T cell receptor beta chains from one sample, sequenced in a study of T cell repertoires in cytomegalovirus infection. TCRdb reanalysed the reads using MiXCR and keeps one entry per CDR3 protein. The sample gives some 450,000 distinct CDR3 sequences, roughly 30% of which show up once; approximately 13% is in the top ten. The sample comprised PBMCs. The receptors here all came from a human donor in good health (CMV status not recorded). Some clones in this sample may be carry-over from other donors' samples. Both conserved end residues are part of each CDR3. The D gene is left open where the match is weak. Size is omitted from some rows. Given values are once, few, many or a class for expanded clones.

clone size	V gene	D gene	J gene	CDR3 protein	CDR3 DNA
many	TRBV7-2	TRBD1	TRBJ1-1	CASSPRQGGSTEAFF	TGTGCCAGCAGCCCACGACAGGGTGGGAGCACTGAAGCTTTCTTT
.	TRBV5-4	.	TRBJ2-5	CASRLDGPAMETQYF	TGTGCCAGCCGCTTGGATGGGCCGGCAATGGAGACCCAGTACTTC
.	TRBV7-6	TRBD1	TRBJ2-7	CASSFTGDEQYF	TGTGCCAGCAGCTTTACAGGGGACGAGCAGTACTTC
few	TRBV7-2	.	TRBJ1-3	CASSLVRAGGNTIYF	TGTGCCAGCAGCCTCGTACGGGCAGGGGGAAACACCATATATTTT
.	TRBV6-6	.	TRBJ2-7	CASSAGARLDYEQYF	TGTGCCAGCAGTGCCGGGGCCCGGCTAGATTACGAGCAGTACTTC
.	TRBV7-6	.	TRBJ1-2	CASSPNGVLYGYTF	TGTGCCAGCAGTCCAAACGGGGTTCTCTATGGCTACACCTTC
.	TRBV5-4	TRBD2	TRBJ2-2	CASSRGLAGAQSGGELFF	TGTGCCAGCAGCAGGGGACTAGCGGGGGCCCAGTCGGGCGGGGAGCTGTTTTTT
.	TRBV5-3	.	TRBJ2-3	CASSLFAGAVTSTDTQYF	TGTGCCAGCAGCTTATTCGCTGGGGCAGTTACAAGCACAGATACGCAGTATTTT
few	TRBV6-2/TRBV6-3	.	TRBJ2-1	CASRSAPRNEQFF	TGTGCCAGCAGAAGCGCTCCCCGCAATGAGCAGTTCTTC
many	TRBV4-2	.	TRBJ1-1	CASSQDLLNTEAFF	TGTGCCAGCAGCCAAGATCTCCTGAACACTGAAGCTTTCTTT
.	TRBV6-2/TRBV6-3	.	TRBJ2-7	CASSRTLIRYEQYF	TGTGCCAGCAGTCGGACCCTGATTCGCTACGAGCAGTACTTC
.	TRBV5-4	.	TRBJ1-6	CASSKTPGGALHF	TGTGCCAGCAGCAAGACCCCCGGTGGGGCCCTCCACTTT
.	TRBV6-6	.	TRBJ1-4	CASSYSGATNEKLFF	TGTGCCAGCAGTTACTCGGGGGCAACTAATGAAAAACTGTTTTTT
many	TRBV7-2	.	TRBJ2-5	CASTPPVGGGETQYF	TGTGCCAGCACCCCCCCGGTCGGGGGCGGTGAGACCCAGTACTTC
.	TRBV5-4	TRBD1	TRBJ1-2	CASSPVTGEGYGYTF	TGTGCCAGCAGCCCCGTGACAGGGGAGGGCTATGGCTACACCTTC
.	TRBV15	TRBD2	TRBJ2-3	CATSSTASGGAETQYF	TGTGCCACCAGCAGTACGGCTAGCGGGGGGGCAGAGACGCAGTATTTT
few	TRBV12-3/TRBV12-4	TRBD1	TRBJ1-2	CASRTGGDGYTF	TGTGCCAGCCGGACAGGGGGGGATGGCTACACCTTC
many	TRBV7-2	TRBD1	TRBJ2-7	CASSSGQGFEQYF	TGTGCCAGCAGCTCCGGACAGGGGTTTGAGCAGTACTTC
.	TRBV10-3	.	TRBJ2-1	CAISESGTEGGRRFF	TGTGCCATCAGTGAGTCGGGTACAGAGGGTGGTCGGCGGTTCTTC
.	TRBV7-2	TRBD2	TRBJ2-5	CASSPPGLAGGQETPYF	TGTGCCAGCAGCCCTCCGGGACTAGCGGGGGGACAAGAGACCCCGTACTTC
.	TRBV12-3/TRBV12-4	.	TRBJ2-3	CASRPLGGQTDTQYF	TGTGCCAGCCGCCCCCTCGGGGGGCAGACAGATACGCAGTATTTT
many	TRBV5-6	.	TRBJ2-7	CASSHGRGAYEQYF	TGTGCCAGCTCTCATGGAAGGGGAGCCTACGAGCAGTACTTC
.	TRBV28	.	TRBJ1-4	CASLRKFSEKLFF	TGTGCCAGCTTACGGAAGTTTAGTGAAAAACTGTTTTTT
.	TRBV7-2	.	TRBJ2-1	CASSLRGFYEQFF	TGTGCCAGCAGCTTAAGGGGGTTTTATGAGCAGTTCTTC
.	TRBV6-2/TRBV6-3	.	TRBJ1-5	CTSSYFFETYSNQPQHF	TGTACCAGCAGTTACTTTTTCGAGACTTATAGCAATCAGCCCCAGCATTTT
few	TRBV28	.	TRBJ1-4	CASSPTGPGAEKLFF	TGTGCCAGCAGTCCCACAGGACCGGGAGCTGAAAAACTGTTTTTT
.	TRBV7-2	TRBD2	TRBJ2-2	CASSLNGGSSTGELFF	TGTGCCAGCAGCTTAAACGGGGGGTCTTCCACCGGGGAGCTGTTTTTT
few	TRBV3-1	TRBD1	TRBJ1-4	CASSHLTGTGDEKLFF	TGTGCCAGCAGCCACCTCACCGGGACAGGGGATGAAAAACTGTTTTTT
.	TRBV7-9	.	TRBJ1-1	CASRDTGGLSTEAFF	TGTGCCAGCAGGGACACCGGAGGCCTGAGCACTGAAGCTTTCTTT
.	TRBV7-2	.	TRBJ2-7	CASSFGPHYEQYF	TGTGCCAGCAGCTTCGGGCCCCACTACGAGCAGTACTTC
few	TRBV5-5	TRBD2	TRBJ2-1	CASSLSGTSGHNEQFF	TGTGCCAGCAGCTTATCCGGGACTAGCGGCCACAATGAGCAGTTCTTC